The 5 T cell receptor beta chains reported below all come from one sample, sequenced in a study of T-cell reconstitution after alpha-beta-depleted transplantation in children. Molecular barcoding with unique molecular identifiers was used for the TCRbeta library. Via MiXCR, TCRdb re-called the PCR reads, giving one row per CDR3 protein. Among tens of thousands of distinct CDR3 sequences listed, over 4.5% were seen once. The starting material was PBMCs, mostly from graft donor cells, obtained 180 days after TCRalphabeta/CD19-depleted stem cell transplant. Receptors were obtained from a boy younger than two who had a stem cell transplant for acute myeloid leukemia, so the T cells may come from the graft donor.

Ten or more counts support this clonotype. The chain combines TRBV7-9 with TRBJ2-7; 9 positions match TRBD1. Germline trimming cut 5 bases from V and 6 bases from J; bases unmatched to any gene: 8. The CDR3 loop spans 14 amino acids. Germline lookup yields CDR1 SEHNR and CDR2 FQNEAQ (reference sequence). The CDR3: CASSPDRGTSEQYV. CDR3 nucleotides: TGTGCCAGCAGCCCAGACAGGGGGACATCCGAGCAGTACGTC.

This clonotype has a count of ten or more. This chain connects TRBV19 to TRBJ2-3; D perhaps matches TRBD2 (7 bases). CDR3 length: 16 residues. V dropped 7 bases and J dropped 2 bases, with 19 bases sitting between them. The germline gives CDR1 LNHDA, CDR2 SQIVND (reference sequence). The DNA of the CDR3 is TGTGCCAGTACTGAGCTCGGGGGGCCCCCCACAGATACGCAGTATTTT. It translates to CASTELGGPPTDTQYF. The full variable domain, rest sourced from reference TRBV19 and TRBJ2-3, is DGGITQSPKYLFRKEGQNVTLSCEQNLNHDAMYWYRQDPGQGLRLIYYSQIVNDFQKGDIAEGYSVSREKKESFPLTVTSAQKNPTAFYLCASTELGGPPTDTQYFGPGTRLTVL.

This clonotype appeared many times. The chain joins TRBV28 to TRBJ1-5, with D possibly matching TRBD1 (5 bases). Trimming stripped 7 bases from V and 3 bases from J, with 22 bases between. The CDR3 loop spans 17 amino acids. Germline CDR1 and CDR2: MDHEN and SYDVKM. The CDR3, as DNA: TGTGCCAGCACCCCCAGGGAGGGGATCTCTTTCAATCAGCCCCAGCATTTT. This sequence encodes CASTPREGISFNQPQHF.

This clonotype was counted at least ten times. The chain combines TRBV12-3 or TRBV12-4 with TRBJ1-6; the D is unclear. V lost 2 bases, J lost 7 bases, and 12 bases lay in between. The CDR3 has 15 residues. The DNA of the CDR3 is TGTGCCAGCAGTTTAAAGAGGGTCCTAAATTCACCCCTCCACTTT. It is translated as CASSLKRVLNSPLHF.

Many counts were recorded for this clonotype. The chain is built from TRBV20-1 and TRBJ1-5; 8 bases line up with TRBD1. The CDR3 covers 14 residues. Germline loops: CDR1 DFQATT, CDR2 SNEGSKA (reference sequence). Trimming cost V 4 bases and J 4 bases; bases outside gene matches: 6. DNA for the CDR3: TGCAGTGCTACAGGGGACAGGAGAAATCAGCCCCAGCATTTT. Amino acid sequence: CSATGDRRNQPQHF.